These 26 T cell receptor beta chains were all obtained from the same sample, sequenced in a study of blood T cell repertoires in COVID-19 (dated by TCRdb to about 2020). Libraries were prepared through the immunoSEQ multiplex PCR assay. This immuneACCESS table, as held by TCRdb, lists in-frame sequences with V and J called but not all clones. Of the missing ones, under half trace to an unresolved V gene in checked studies; the others have no known cause. Across this sample there are 200,000 to 300,000 clones, with 80% to 90% seen only once. Of the sample, 7.5% is held by the ten largest clones. Sequencing was performed on peripheral blood. These receptors were taken from a woman over 75 with COVID-19, enrolled during active disease.

This chain joins TRBV6-5 and TRBJ2-2, with TRBD1 matching 8 bases. CDR1 is MNHEY, CDR2 SVGAGI, per germline. CDR3 length equals 15 residues. V was clipped by 2 bases and J by 8 bases; unmatched bases: 7. CDR3 DNA sequence: TGTGCCAGCAGTTACCGGACAGGGCGGACGGGGGAGCTGTTTTTT. Residues: CASSYRTGRTGELFF.

V usage is TRBV7-2 and J usage is TRBJ1-2, with unresolved D. V was clipped by 4 bases and J by 3 bases, with 15 bases between them. Germline loops: CDR1 SGHTA, CDR2 FQGNSA. CDR3 size: 15 residues. The chain's CDR3 is CASSSNSLLYYGYTF. The CDR3, as DNA: TGTGCCAGCAGCTCAAACAGCCTCCTCTACTATGGCTACACCTTC.

The chain recombines TRBV11-2 with TRBJ2-2; TRBD2 might be the D (5 bases). Trimming took off 1 base at V and 5 bases at J, with 11 bases between the two ends. The CDR3 has 15 amino acids. Per the germline V gene, CDR1 is SGHAT and CDR2 is FQNNGV. This CDR3 is CASSLVMRATGELFF. For the CDR3, the DNA is TGTGCCAGCAGCTTAGTTATGCGGGCTACCGGGGAGCTGTTTTTT.

The genes are TRBV6-5 and TRBJ1-1; 10 bases align to TRBD1. The ends lost 10 bases at V and 5 bases at J; junction bases unmatched: 7. The germline V gene has CDR1 MNHEY and CDR2 SVGAGI. This CDR3 has 13 residues. CDR3 bases: TGTGCCATCCGGGACAGGGGTAGGACTGAAGCTTTCTTT. It encodes CAIRDRGRTEAFF.

The chain employs TRBV21-1 and TRBJ1-1; TRBD1, as called in the table, went unchecked against the DNA. TRBV21-1 is designated a pseudogene. The CDR3 has 16 residues. In DNA form, the CDR3 reads TGTGCCAGCAGCAAAGACCCCAAACATCGGAACACTGAAGCTTTCTTT. It codes for CASSKDPKHRNTEAFF.

The chain has TRBV7-2 and TRBJ2-3; 7 bases line up with TRBD1. Germline V CDR1 and CDR2: SGHTA, FQGNSA. The CDR3 runs to 15 residues. The ends lost 1 base at V and 0 bases at J; junction bases unmatched: 1. As DNA, the CDR3 is TGTGCCAGCAGCTTAGGACAGGGCAGCACAGATACGCAGTATTTT. This translates into CASSLGQGSTDTQYF.

This rearrangement joins TRBV6-6 to TRBJ2-6; unclear D gene. Germline-derived CDR1 and CDR2 are MNHNY and SVGAGI (reference sequence). The CDR3 has 12 amino acids. Trimming pared 2 bases from V and 9 bases from J, leaving 5 bases between. The CDR3 sequence: CASSYPLNVLTF. CDR3 nucleotides: TGTGCCAGCAGTTACCCCCTCAACGTCCTGACTTTC.

This clone came up a few times. The chain has TRBV7-8 and TRBJ1-6, with D unclear. The CDR3 is 14 residues long. V gave up 1 base and J gave up 6 bases, with 7 bases separating them. Germline V gene lookup returns CDR1 SGHVS and CDR2 FQNEAQ. The CDR3 loop reads CASSLVLGNSPLHF. In nucleotides, the CDR3 is TGTGCCAGCAGCTTAGTTCTCGGTAATTCACCCCTCCACTTT.

The chain employs TRBV7-9 and TRBJ2-3, with D maybe TRBD2 (6 bases). Germline lookup yields CDR1 SEHNR and CDR2 FQNEAQ (reference sequence). The CDR3 length is 13 residues. Trimming removed 11 bases at V and 0 bases at J, with 12 bases between. CDR3 region: CARGSGSTDTQYF. CDR3 DNA sequence: TGTGCCCGGGGGAGCGGAAGCACAGATACGCAGTATTTT.

This rearrangement joins TRBV28 to TRBJ1-1; tentatively, D is TRBD1 (5 bases). The CDR3 contains 15 residues. Trimming removed 4 bases from V and 9 bases from J, with 21 bases in between. The germline gives CDR1 MDHEN, CDR2 SYDVKM. The CDR3 reads CASSSKSSGEFKAFF. DNA for the CDR3: TGTGCCAGCAGTTCAAAGTCCTCGGGGGAATTTAAAGCTTTCTTT.

This chain connects TRBV27 to TRBJ1-2; D unclear. The CDR3 contains 13 residues. The V and J ends lost 3 bases and 3 bases respectively, with 8 bases between them. CDR1 and CDR2 from the germline V gene are MNHEY and SMNVEV (reference sequence). This chain's CDR3 is CASSFGTDYGYTF. The CDR3 nucleotides are TGTGCCAGCAGTTTCGGAACAGACTATGGCTACACCTTC.

The J gene is TRBJ1-2, the V gene TRBV7-2; possibly TRBD1 for D (6 bases). The CDR3 is 15 residues long. Trimming stripped 2 bases from V and 8 bases from J, with 18 bases between. Germline values: CDR1 SGHTA, CDR2 FQGNSA. The CDR3 DNA sequence: TGTGCCAGCAGCTTAACGCCGGGACACCGTTTGGGCTACACCTTC. Translation: CASSLTPGHRLGYTF.

This clone showed up just once. V gene TRBV5-1 combines with J gene TRBJ1-3; the D is unclear. Germline CDR1 is SGHRS and CDR2 is YFSETQ. The CDR3 loop spans 14 amino acids. Trimming took off 2 bases at V and 4 bases at J, with 10 bases between the two ends. CDR3 sequence: CASSFGGSGNTIYF. DNA for the CDR3: TGCGCCAGCAGCTTTGGAGGGTCCGGAAACACCATATATTTT.

CDR3 nucleotide sequence: TGTGCCAGCAGCTTGGCCCCTAGTTCGGGCGGGGAGCTGTTTTTT. This codes for CASSLAPSSGGELFF. The chain employs TRBV5-4 and TRBJ2-2; D not resolved. CDR1 and CDR2 from the germline V gene are SGHNT and YYREEE (reference sequence). The CDR3 sequence is 15 residues long. Trimming cost V 0 bases and J 7 bases, with 13 bases left between them.

In its sample, this clone was seen a few times. This chain joins TRBV11-2 and TRBJ1-2; D gene uncertain. Per the germline V gene, CDR1 is SGHAT and CDR2 is FQNNGV. The CDR3 contains 14 residues. The V and J ends lost 4 bases and 7 bases respectively, with 16 bases between them. The CDR3 DNA is TGTGCCAGCAGCTCGTCCTGGGAGGGAGGTGGCTACACCTTC. It is translated as CASSSSWEGGGYTF.

This rearrangement joins TRBV19 to TRBJ2-3, with TRBD1 as a possible D gene (5 bases). With 8 bases removed from V and 1 base from J, the gap between germline ends came to 10 bases. This CDR3 contains 13 residues. Germline loops: CDR1 LNHDA, CDR2 SQIVND (reference sequence). DNA of the CDR3: TGTGCCAGTTCGGACACTCGCACAGATACGCAGTATTTT. Its translation: CASSDTRTDTQYF.

The rearrangement joins TRBV11-3 to TRBJ2-3, with 7 bases aligning to TRBD2. The CDR3 covers 15 residues. CDR1 SGHNT and CDR2 YENEEA come from the germline V gene. V was clipped by 5 bases and J by 0 bases; unmatched bases: 5. The CDR3 DNA reads TGTGCCAGCAGCCCGGGGGGACTCAGCACAGATACGCAGTATTTT. Translating it yields CASSPGGLSTDTQYF.

The V and J genes are TRBV29-1 and TRBJ1-3; D gene uncertain. CDR1 and CDR2 (germline): SQVTM, ANQGSEA. The CDR3 is 11 residues long. Trimming cost V 6 bases and J 2 bases, with 5 bases left between them. The CDR3 loop reads CSVVAGNTIYF. The CDR3 coding sequence is TGCAGCGTGGTAGCTGGAAACACCATATATTTT.

The chain links TRBV19 to TRBJ1-2, with D possibly being TRBD1 (6 bases). The CDR3 length is 12 residues. CDR1 is LNHDA and CDR2 is SQIVND in the germline V gene (reference sequence). The V gene lost 8 bases and the J gene lost 4 bases, with 11 bases spanning the gap. The CDR3 is CASVGQIYGYTF. CDR3 DNA sequence: TGTGCCAGTGTAGGACAGATCTATGGCTACACCTTC.

The chain combines TRBV13 with TRBJ1-2, with 7 bases that match TRBD1. The CDR3 is 14 amino acids. Trimming at V came to 4 bases and at J to 8 bases, leaving 10 bases not matched to a gene. The V gene's germline CDR1 is PRHDT and CDR2 FYEKMQ (reference sequence). Here the CDR3 reads CASSSRDSGGGYTF. CDR3 DNA sequence: TGTGCCAGCAGCTCCCGGGACAGTGGAGGCGGCTACACCTTC.

The rearrangement uses TRBV15 and TRBJ2-1; a possible D gene is TRBD1 (5 bases). Trimming cost V 0 bases and J 10 bases, with 10 bases left between them. Per germline, CDR1 LNHNV and CDR2 YYDKDF (reference sequence). The CDR3 is 13 amino acids. The CDR3 protein is CATSRDQGLEQFF. CDR3 DNA sequence: TGTGCCACCAGCAGAGATCAGGGTTTGGAGCAGTTCTTC.

This rearrangement joins TRBV7-2 to TRBJ2-1, with D possibly TRBD2 on 6 matching bases. The CDR3 runs to 15 residues. Between the trimmed V and J ends, which lost 4 bases and 4 bases, there was a span of 14 bases. Germline CDR1 reads SGHTA; CDR2 reads FQGNSA. CDR3 in amino acids: CASSSMTGTYNEQFF. As DNA, the CDR3 is TGTGCCAGCAGCTCAATGACCGGGACTTACAATGAGCAGTTCTTC.

This chain links TRBV12-1 with TRBJ1-2; whether TRBD1, the table's D call, matches the DNA was not checked. TRBV12-1 is noted as a pseudogene. This CDR3 contains 17 residues. The CDR3 DNA follows: TGTGCCAGCAGCTTTGGCCGAGCAGGGGGCATCTACTATGGCTACACCTTC. This sequence encodes CASSFGRAGGIYYGYTF.

CDR3 DNA: TGTGCCAGCAGTGTTCTGCGGGAAAACAATGAGCAGTTCTTC. Its translation: CASSVLRENNEQFF. This chain links TRBV2 with TRBJ2-1; perhaps TRBD2 as D (6 bases). V lost 4 bases, J lost 5 bases, and 12 bases lay in between. In germline, CDR1 is SNHLY, CDR2 FYNNEI. This CDR3 has 14 amino acids.

This clone was observed once. This rearrangement joins TRBV3-1 (or the pseudogene TRBV3-2) to TRBJ1-5; 11 bases line up with TRBD1. Germline values: CDR1 LGHDT, CDR2 YNNKEL (reference sequence). The V gene end was trimmed by 4 bases and the J gene end by 5 bases; junction bases not matched to a gene: 4. This CDR3 comprises 15 residues. The CDR3 sequence is CASSLGTGGDQPQHF. The CDR3 coding sequence is TGTGCCAGCAGCCTCGGGACAGGGGGGGATCAGCCCCAGCATTTT.

The chain uses TRBV28 and TRBJ2-1, with D maybe TRBD1 (6 bases). Trimming took off 5 bases at V and 3 bases at J, with 14 bases between the two ends. The CDR3 runs 15 residues. The germline V gene has CDR1 MDHEN and CDR2 SYDVKM. The CDR3 nucleotides read TGTGCCAGCAGTGGGGCCGAGGGGGTCTACAATGAGCAGTTCTTC. It is translated as CASSGAEGVYNEQFF. Full variable domain (outside the CDR3, taken from reference TRBV28 and TRBJ2-1): DVKVTQSSRYLVKRTGEKVFLECVQDMDHENMFWYRQDPGLGLRLIYFSYDVKMKEKGDIPEGYSVSREKKERFSLILESASTNQTSMYLCASSGAEGVYNEQFFGPGTRLTVL.